The 20 T cell receptor beta chains in this list originate from one sample, sequenced in a study of T cells in Graves' hyperthyroidism and ophthalmopathy. RNA transcripts gave rise to amplified TCR beta CDR3 regions. An initial round of RT-PCR targeting the TCR CDR3 relied on the HTBI primer set. TCRdb processed the multiplex PCR reads anew with MiXCR; each CDR3 protein has one entry. The table records 300,000 to 450,000 distinct CDR3 sequences, roughly 15% of them present only once. Sequencing was performed on blood. These receptors were obtained from a woman aged 25 to 39 with Graves' hyperthyroidism that later progressed to Graves' ophthalmopathy.

This clonotype has at least ten counts. The chain joins TRBV11-1 to TRBJ2-2; 14 bases fit TRBD2. This CDR3 contains 16 residues. Germline CDR1 reads SGHAT; CDR2 reads FQDESV (reference sequence). Trimming removed 4 bases from V and 9 bases from J; junction bases left unmatched: 7. CDR3: CASSSPTSGRVWELFF. CDR3 nucleotide sequence: TGTGCCAGCAGCTCCCCGACTAGCGGGAGGGTCTGGGAGCTGTTTTTT.

This clonotype showed up just a few times. The V call is TRBV29-1, the J call TRBJ2-7, with 10 bases fitting TRBD2. V was clipped by 7 bases and J by 3 bases; unmatched bases: 3. This CDR3 is built from 12 residues. Germline CDR1 and CDR2: SQVTM and ANQGSEA. The CDR3 reads CSAWTSGYEQYF. In nucleotides, the CDR3 is TGCAGCGCCTGGACTAGCGGCTACGAGCAGTACTTC.

J is TRBJ1-3 and V is TRBV7-2; no firm D call. The CDR3 is 14 amino acids. Trimming took 5 bases from V and 0 from J, leaving 8 bases between them. Germline V CDR1 and CDR2: SGHTA, FQGNSA. The CDR3: CASSPMPSGNTIYF. Written as DNA, the CDR3 is TGTGCCAGCAGCCCGATGCCCTCTGGAAACACCATATATTTT.

This clonotype was observed many times. CDR3 nucleotide sequence: TGCGCCAGCAGAGACCGAGGAGGGGCCAACGTCCTGACTTTC. Protein sequence: CASRDRGGANVLTF. This chain connects TRBV5-1 to TRBJ2-6; no definite D call. Germline lookup yields CDR1 SGHRS and CDR2 YFSETQ. CDR3 length: 14 amino acids. Deletions cut 5 bases from V and 4 bases from J, with 10 bases between.

The chain links TRBV24-1 to TRBJ2-7; 7 nucleotides align to TRBD1. CDR3 length: 16 amino acids. V was clipped by 1 base and J by 3 bases; unmatched bases: 8. CDR1 and CDR2 from the germline V gene are KGHDR and SFDVKD. The CDR3 DNA reads as TGTGCCACCAGTGATTTTAAGGGACAGATAATCTACGAGCAGTACTTC. Translating gives CATSDFKGQIIYEQYF.

With respect to this clonotype: A read error may explain this, as a much larger clone is one base away. This chain links TRBV19 with TRBJ2-1; D may match TRBD1 or TRBD2 (5 bases each). Germline CDR1 reads LNHDA; CDR2 reads SQIVND (reference sequence). V was cut by 6 bases and J by 9 bases, with 18 bases left in between. CDR3 size: 14 residues. CDR3 sequence: CASSPRDQNSEQFF. The CDR3 DNA is TGTGCCAGTAGCCCCCGGGACCAAAACAGTGAGCAGTTCTTC. The full variable domain, in which reference TRBV19 and TRBJ2-1 provide the parts outside the CDR3, is DGGITQSPKYLFRKEGQNVTLSCEQNLNHDAMYWYRQDPGQGLRLIYYSQIVNDFQKGDIAEGYSVSREKKESFPLTVTSAQKNPTAFYLCASSPRDQNSEQFFGPGTRLTVL.

Points on this clonotype: A much larger clone sits a single nucleotide away, making a read error possible. This chain uses TRBV12-3 or TRBV12-4 with TRBJ2-5; tentative D call: TRBD1 (5 bases). This CDR3 is 14 amino acids long. V was trimmed by 1 base and J by 5 bases, leaving 11 bases between them. The CDR3, as DNA: TGTGCCAGCAGTTTAGGGGCAGGGTTTGAGACCCAGTACTTC. Its protein is CASSLGAGFETQYF.

This clonotype has ten or more counts. The chain carries TRBV27 and TRBJ1-4, with a possible D match to TRBD1 (5 bases). Trimming left V 5 bases short and J 5 bases short, with 12 bases between. The CDR3 is made up of 14 amino acids. CDR1 is MNHEY and CDR2 is SMNVEV in the germline V gene (reference sequence). The CDR3 DNA reads as TGTGCCAGCAGTCAAAGGGACCCCAATGAAAAACTGTTTTTT. Translating it yields CASSQRDPNEKLFF.

The chain links TRBV20-1 to TRBJ2-1; TRBD2 aligns across 13 bases. Germline values: CDR1 DFQATT, CDR2 SNEGSKA (reference sequence). J gave up 6 bases and V 0 bases, and 2 bases lay outside the gene matches. The CDR3 contains 15 residues. CDR3 DNA: TGCAGTGCTAGAGATTGGACTAGCGGGAGCAATGAGCAGTTCTTC. This codes for CSARDWTSGSNEQFF.

With respect to this clonotype: One end of the junction is discordant with germline, which a read error may explain. The J gene is TRBJ2-7, the V gene TRBV5-1; D is undetermined. CDR3 length: 11 amino acids. CDR1 and CDR2 (germline): SGHRS, YFSETQ. Written as DNA, the CDR3 is TGTGCCAGCAGCCCAGTAACGGGGCAGTACTTC. Protein: CASSPVTGQYF.

The sample holds many counts of this clonotype. CDR3 coding DNA: TGTGCCAGCAGCGAATCCAGCGGGGGGGCATTTGATACGCAGTATTTT. Protein product: CASSESSGGAFDTQYF. The gene calls are TRBV7-2 and TRBJ2-3, with TRBD2 identical over 10 bases. The CDR3 has 16 residues. Germline CDR1 reads SGHTA; CDR2 reads FQGNSA. After removal of 5 bases from V and 6 bases from J, the junction contained 11 bases not matched to a gene. Full variable domain (missing parts from reference TRBV7-2 and TRBJ2-3): GAGVSQSPSNKVTEKGKDVELRCDPISGHTALYWYRQSLGQGLEFLIYFQGNSAPDKSGLPSDRFSAERTGGSVSTLTIQRTQQEDSAVYLCASSESSGGAFDTQYFGPGTRLTVL.

The gene calls are TRBV7-8 and TRBJ2-1, with TRBD2 matching 9 bases. Looked up from germline, CDR1 is SGHVS and CDR2 is FQNEAQ. The ends lost 6 bases at V and 7 bases at J; junction bases unmatched: 16. The CDR3 length is 17 residues. The CDR3 coding sequence is TGTGCCAGCAGTCCCCAGTTTGGAGCGGGAGGTTGGAATGAGCAGTTCTTC. It encodes CASSPQFGAGGWNEQFF.

As concerns this clonotype: This may come from a read error, since a much larger clone is one base off. The chain links TRBV18 to TRBJ2-1; D unresolved. Germline CDR1 reads KGHSH; CDR2 reads LQKENI. CDR3 length: 12 amino acids. This chain's CDR3 is CAGSPAPNEQFF. The DNA for the CDR3 is TGTGCCGGCTCACCAGCTCCCAATGAGCAGTTCTTC.

The rearrangement links TRBV6-5 to TRBJ1-1; possibly TRBD1 for D (5 bases). Germline V gene lookup returns CDR1 MNHEY and CDR2 SVGAGI. V was cut by 0 bases and J by 0 bases, with 8 bases left in between. This CDR3 region has 15 residues. The CDR3: CASSYSGELNTEAFF. CDR3 sequence (DNA): TGTGCCAGCAGTTACTCGGGGGAACTGAACACTGAAGCTTTCTTT.

This clonotype has ten or more counts. The chain combines TRBV5-1 with TRBJ2-7; D gene ambiguous. Germline V gene lookup returns CDR1 SGHRS and CDR2 YFSETQ. This CDR3 spans 14 amino acids. Trimming took off 5 bases at V and 0 bases at J, with 12 bases between the two ends. Here the CDR3 DNA reads TGCGCCAGCAGACGAGTGGCAAGCTCCTACGAGCAGTACTTC. Its protein is CASRRVASSYEQYF.

The chain employs TRBV6-1 and TRBJ2-7, with 12 nucleotides matching TRBD2. CDR1 is MNHNS, CDR2 SASEGT, per germline. The CDR3 is 15 amino acids. With 7 bases clipped from V and 5 bases from J, the junction kept 9 bases outside the gene matches. The CDR3 region has the DNA TGTGCCAGCACCGAACTAGCGGGAGGATTCCACGAGCAGTACTTC. This codes for CASTELAGGFHEQYF.

The rearrangement joins TRBV5-1 to TRBJ2-7; TRBD2 is a possible D gene (5 bases). Trimming took off 1 base at V and 3 bases at J, with 20 bases between the two ends. Germline V lookup: CDR1 SGHRS, CDR2 YFSETQ. The CDR3 has 17 amino acids. The CDR3 DNA follows: TGCGCCAGCAGCTTGCTAACGGCCGGAATAGGGAGCTACGAGCAGTACTTC. This codes for CASSLLTAGIGSYEQYF.

The chain joins TRBV20-1 to TRBJ2-7, with 9 bases aligning to TRBD2. Per germline, CDR1 DFQATT and CDR2 SNEGSKA (reference sequence). V dropped 3 bases and J dropped 3; count of bases not matched to a gene: 12. This CDR3 has 16 amino acids. The CDR3 spells CSASRAGLAGIYEQYF. The CDR3 region has the DNA TGCAGTGCTAGTCGCGCTGGGCTAGCGGGAATCTACGAGCAGTACTTC.

A few counts support this clonotype. The chain has TRBV6-1 and TRBJ1-5, with 7 nucleotides matching TRBD1. Germline V gene data show CDR1 as MNHNS and CDR2 as SASEGT. The CDR3 sequence is 15 residues long. The J segment lost 7 bases and the V segment lost 5 bases, leaving 11 bases of the junction unmatched. Here the CDR3 reads CASSPRTGLTQPQHF. The CDR3 nucleotides are TGTGCCAGCAGTCCCCGGACAGGTTTAACACAGCCCCAGCATTTT.

This clonotype was seen repeatedly, ten times or more. The chain joins TRBV2 to TRBJ2-6, with a tentative D call TRBD1 (6 bases). Germline V CDR1 and CDR2: SNHLY, FYNNEI. The CDR3 is made up of 14 amino acids. Trimming removed 7 bases from V and 2 bases from J, with 9 bases in between. The CDR3 region has the DNA TGTGCCAGCAACAGGGCGACTGGGGCCAACGTCCTGACTTTC. Protein sequence: CASNRATGANVLTF.